This is a list of T cell receptor beta chains from one sample in a study of human T cells and chemical hapten exposure. A single record per CDR3 protein comes from TCRdb applying MiXCR to the RACE reads. The sample lists around 120,000 distinct CDR3 sequences, 9.5% to 13% occurring once. The sequences come from whole blood, collected in connection with sensitization to the hapten diphenylcyclopropenone (DPC). Receptors originate from a woman between 50 and 59 years old with alopecia areata. Some clones in this sample may be carry-over from other donors' samples. Both conserved end residues are part of each CDR3. D genes are given only for firm matches. Size tells how often a clone was seen (once, few, many) or the class of an expanded clone, and some rows leave it out.

d_call: .
v_call: TRBV28
j_call: TRBJ2-2
clone_size: .
cdr3_aa: CASSFHRATGELFF
cdr3_nt: TGTGCCAGCAGTTTTCACAGGGCCACCGGGGAGCTGTTTTTT

d_call: .
v_call: TRBV7-9
j_call: TRBJ2-2
clone_size: many
cdr3_aa: CASLKGANTGELFF
cdr3_nt: TGTGCCAGCCTGAAGGGGGCGAACACCGGGGAGCTGTTTTTT

d_call: .
v_call: TRBV18
j_call: TRBJ1-2
clone_size: few
cdr3_aa: CASSPGEDRYYGYTF
cdr3_nt: TGTGCCAGCTCACCCGGGGAGGACAGATACTATGGCTACACCTTC

d_call: .
v_call: TRBV20-1
j_call: TRBJ1-6
clone_size: few
cdr3_aa: CSASAGGNSPLHF
cdr3_nt: TGCAGTGCATCGGCGGGGGGTAATTCACCCCTCCACTTT

d_call: TRBD1
v_call: TRBV2
j_call: TRBJ1-6
clone_size: many
cdr3_aa: CASSGTGGYSPLHF
cdr3_nt: TGTGCCAGCAGTGGGACAGGGGGTTATTCACCCCTCCACTTT

d_call: .
v_call: TRBV27
j_call: TRBJ1-4
clone_size: .
cdr3_aa: CASKEAGEKLFF
cdr3_nt: TGTGCCAGCAAAGAGGCGGGCGAAAAACTGTTTTTT

d_call: .
v_call: TRBV7-9
j_call: TRBJ1-1
clone_size: many
cdr3_aa: CASSLTEGTEAFF
cdr3_nt: TGTGCCAGCAGCTTAACCGAAGGAACTGAAGCTTTCTTT

d_call: TRBD2
v_call: TRBV28
j_call: TRBJ2-5
clone_size: many
cdr3_aa: CASALAGGQKTQYF
cdr3_nt: TGTGCCAGCGCCCTGGCGGGAGGTCAAAAGACCCAGTACTTC

d_call: .
v_call: TRBV28
j_call: TRBJ1-2
clone_size: few
cdr3_aa: CATMIRVRYGYTF
cdr3_nt: TGTGCCACCATGATCCGGGTCCGCTATGGCTACACCTTC

d_call: .
v_call: TRBV5-4
j_call: TRBJ2-1
clone_size: many
cdr3_aa: CASSAVGQFHNEQFF
cdr3_nt: TGTGCCAGCAGCGCTGTTGGTCAGTTCCACAATGAGCAGTTCTTC

d_call: .
v_call: TRBV12-3/TRBV12-4
j_call: TRBJ2-7
clone_size: few
cdr3_aa: CASSPSWQQYF
cdr3_nt: TGTGCCAGCAGTCCCTCGTGGCAGCAGTACTTC

d_call: .
v_call: TRBV5-1
j_call: TRBJ1-5
clone_size: .
cdr3_aa: CASSLEGFNQPQHF
cdr3_nt: TGCGCCAGCAGCTTGGAGGGCTTCAATCAGCCCCAGCATTTT

d_call: .
v_call: TRBV14
j_call: TRBJ1-1
clone_size: many
cdr3_aa: CASSRQVRAEAFF
cdr3_nt: TGTGCCAGCAGCCGACAGGTCCGCGCTGAAGCTTTCTTT

d_call: .
v_call: TRBV6-6
j_call: TRBJ1-1
clone_size: many
cdr3_aa: CASSQGTPLAFF
cdr3_nt: TGTGCCAGCAGCCAGGGTACACCGTTGGCTTTCTTT

d_call: .
v_call: TRBV21-1
j_call: TRBJ1-5
clone_size: many
cdr3_aa: CASSKGPYSNQPQHF
cdr3_nt: TGTGCCAGCAGCAAAGGTCCCTATAGCAATCAGCCCCAGCATTTT

d_call: TRBD1
v_call: TRBV20-1
j_call: TRBJ1-2
clone_size: .
cdr3_aa: CSAPSGQQPAF
cdr3_nt: TGCAGTGCTCCATCGGGACAGCAGCCCGCCTTC

d_call: .
v_call: TRBV6-6
j_call: TRBJ2-6
clone_size: many
cdr3_aa: CASSPTHSGANVLTF
cdr3_nt: TGTGCCAGCAGCCCAACACATTCTGGGGCCAACGTCCTGACTTTC

d_call: .
v_call: TRBV28
j_call: TRBJ2-3
clone_size: few
cdr3_aa: CASLALGGTDTQYF
cdr3_nt: TGTGCCAGTTTAGCGTTAGGGGGCACAGATACGCAGTATTTT

d_call: TRBD2
v_call: TRBV12-3/TRBV12-4
j_call: TRBJ2-1
clone_size: few
cdr3_aa: CASSPRVSGAYNEQFF
cdr3_nt: TGTGCCAGCAGCCCCCGGGTTAGCGGGGCCTACAATGAGCAGTTCTTC

d_call: .
v_call: TRBV18
j_call: TRBJ1-4
clone_size: many
cdr3_aa: CASSPSQNEKLFF
cdr3_nt: TGTGCCAGCTCACCCTCCCAAAATGAAAAACTGTTTTTT

d_call: .
v_call: TRBV5-5
j_call: TRBJ2-7
clone_size: .
cdr3_aa: CASSLGGNTGTYEQYF
cdr3_nt: TGTGCCAGCAGCTTAGGGGGAAACACAGGGACCTACGAGCAGTACTTC

d_call: TRBD1
v_call: TRBV25-1
j_call: TRBJ1-1
clone_size: .
cdr3_aa: CASSEGDRWNTEAFF
cdr3_nt: TGTGCCAGCAGTGAAGGGGACAGATGGAACACTGAAGCTTTCTTT

d_call: TRBD2
v_call: TRBV7-2
j_call: TRBJ2-3
clone_size: many
cdr3_aa: CASSFLSSGGRTDTQYF
cdr3_nt: TGTGCCAGCAGCTTCCTCTCTAGCGGGGGGAGGACAGATACGCAGTATTTT

d_call: .
v_call: TRBV14
j_call: TRBJ1-1
clone_size: .
cdr3_aa: CASSQAVSTEAFF
cdr3_nt: TGTGCCAGCAGCCAAGCCGTGAGCACTGAAGCTTTCTTT

d_call: .
v_call: TRBV5-1
j_call: TRBJ2-3
clone_size: few
cdr3_aa: CASSDSFTDTQYF
cdr3_nt: TGCGCCAGCAGCGACAGTTTCACAGATACGCAGTATTTT

d_call: .
v_call: TRBV29-1
j_call: TRBJ2-1
clone_size: .
cdr3_aa: CSVVENNEQFF
cdr3_nt: TGCAGCGTTGTAGAAAACAATGAGCAGTTCTTC

d_call: TRBD1
v_call: TRBV7-9
j_call: TRBJ1-4
clone_size: few
cdr3_aa: CASSPGQGAFATNEKLFF
cdr3_nt: TGTGCCAGCAGCCCCGGACAGGGGGCTTTTGCAACTAATGAAAAACTGTTTTTT

d_call: TRBD2
v_call: TRBV7-2
j_call: TRBJ2-3
clone_size: many
cdr3_aa: CASSRGGPGTDTQYF
cdr3_nt: TGTGCCAGCAGCCGGGGGGGGCCCGGCACAGATACGCAGTATTTT

d_call: .
v_call: TRBV24-1
j_call: TRBJ2-2
clone_size: few
cdr3_aa: CATGDARELFF
cdr3_nt: TGTGCCACGGGAGATGCCCGGGAGCTGTTTTTT

d_call: .
v_call: TRBV4-3
j_call: TRBJ1-6
clone_size: many
cdr3_aa: CASSQDGGRIHF
cdr3_nt: TGCGCCAGCAGCCAAGATGGTGGACGGATCCACTTT

d_call: .
v_call: TRBV6-6
j_call: TRBJ1-1
clone_size: many
cdr3_aa: CASTKDGGSEAFF
cdr3_nt: TGTGCCAGCACCAAGGACGGGGGGTCTGAAGCTTTCTTT

d_call: .
v_call: TRBV28
j_call: TRBJ2-7
clone_size: few
cdr3_aa: CASSSMLEQYF
cdr3_nt: TGTGCCAGCAGTTCCATGCTTGAGCAGTACTTC

d_call: .
v_call: TRBV4-1
j_call: TRBJ2-1
clone_size: .
cdr3_aa: CASSQDFGNEQFF
cdr3_nt: TGCGCCAGCAGCCAAGATTTCGGTAATGAGCAGTTCTTC

d_call: TRBD1
v_call: TRBV6-1
j_call: TRBJ2-2
clone_size: .
cdr3_aa: CASPTDRAIVPGELFF
cdr3_nt: TGTGCCAGCCCCACCGACAGGGCCATCGTTCCCGGGGAGCTGTTTTTT

d_call: .
v_call: TRBV6-4
j_call: TRBJ2-1
clone_size: .
cdr3_aa: CASSNLLFNEQFF
cdr3_nt: TGTGCCAGCAGCAATCTCCTATTCAATGAGCAGTTCTTC

d_call: .
v_call: TRBV5-1
j_call: TRBJ2-1
clone_size: .
cdr3_aa: CASSFVRSEQFF
cdr3_nt: TGCGCCAGCAGCTTTGTCCGTAGTGAGCAGTTCTTC

d_call: TRBD1
v_call: TRBV7-9
j_call: TRBJ2-7
clone_size: few
cdr3_aa: CASSSGQGHEQYF
cdr3_nt: TGTGCCAGCAGCTCTGGACAGGGGCACGAGCAGTACTTC

d_call: .
v_call: TRBV19
j_call: TRBJ1-2
clone_size: .
cdr3_aa: CASSGTGYTF
cdr3_nt: TGTGCCAGTAGTGGGACGGGCTACACCTTC

d_call: .
v_call: TRBV6-4
j_call: TRBJ2-1
clone_size: .
cdr3_aa: CASSDAPEQFF
cdr3_nt: TGTGCCAGCAGTGACGCTCCGGAGCAGTTCTTC

d_call: .
v_call: TRBV7-9
j_call: TRBJ2-7
clone_size: many
cdr3_aa: CASSFVDYEQYF
cdr3_nt: TGTGCCAGCAGCTTTGTAGACTACGAGCAGTACTTC

d_call: .
v_call: TRBV12-3/TRBV12-4
j_call: TRBJ2-5
clone_size: .
cdr3_aa: CASLRSTQETQYF
cdr3_nt: TGTGCCAGCCTTAGGTCCACCCAAGAGACCCAGTACTTC

d_call: .
v_call: TRBV12-2
j_call: TRBJ2-1
clone_size: many
cdr3_aa: CATHLYGGTSGRALYNEQFF
cdr3_nt: TGTGCAACCCACCTTTATGGAGGGACTAGCGGGAGGGCCCTCTACAATGAGCAGTTCTTC